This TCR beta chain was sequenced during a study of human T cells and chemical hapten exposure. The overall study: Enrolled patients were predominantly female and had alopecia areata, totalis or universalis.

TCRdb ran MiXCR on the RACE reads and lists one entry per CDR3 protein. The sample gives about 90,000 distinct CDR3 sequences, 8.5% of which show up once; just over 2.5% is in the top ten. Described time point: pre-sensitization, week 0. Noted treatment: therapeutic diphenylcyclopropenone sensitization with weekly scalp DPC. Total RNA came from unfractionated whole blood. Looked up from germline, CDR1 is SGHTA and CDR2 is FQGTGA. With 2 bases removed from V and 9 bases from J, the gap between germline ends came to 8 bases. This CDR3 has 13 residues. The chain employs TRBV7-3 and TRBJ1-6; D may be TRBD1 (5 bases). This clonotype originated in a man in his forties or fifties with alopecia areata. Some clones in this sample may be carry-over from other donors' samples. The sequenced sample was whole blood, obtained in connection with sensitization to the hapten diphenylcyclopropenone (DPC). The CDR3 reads CASSLQGGSPLHF. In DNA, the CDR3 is TGTGCCAGCAGCTTACAGGGTGGTTCACCCCTCCACTTT.